The next 26 T cell receptor beta chains were all read from a single sample in a study of human T cells and chemical hapten exposure. TCRdb re-derived calls from the RACE reads in MiXCR, one entry per CDR3 protein. Altogether roughly 120,000 distinct CDR3 sequences are present, approximately 9.1% being singletons, with the ten largest covering 1.5% to 2%. Indicated time point: healthy volunteer bleed at 2 weeks. Total RNA was isolated from whole blood that had not been fractionated. Sequencing was done on a sample of whole blood. The receptor source for this set is a male donor in good health. Some clones in this sample may be carry-over from other donors' samples.

This clonotype was detected many times. The gene calls are TRBV12-3 or TRBV12-4 and TRBJ1-5; tentatively, D is TRBD1 (6 bases). Trimming took off 8 bases at V and 4 bases at J, with 21 bases between the two ends. The CDR3 spans 16 residues. As DNA, the CDR3 is TGTGCCAGCGCCCCTCGACGGCAGGGGAGAAATCAGCCCCAGCATTTT. Its translation is CASAPRRQGRNQPQHF.

This clonotype was observed many times. The chain joins TRBV6-5 to TRBJ2-2, with TRBD2 identical over 7 bases. CDR3 length: 15 amino acids. The germline CDR1 and CDR2 sequences are MNHEY and SVGAGI. Trimming at V came to 8 bases and at J to 1 base, leaving 7 bases not matched to a gene. In DNA, the CDR3 is TGTGCCAGCGGGCGCGGGAGAGTGAACACCGGGGAGCTGTTTTTT. Encoded protein: CASGRGRVNTGELFF.

This clonotype was seen more than once but under ten times. The chain is built from TRBV4-3 and TRBJ2-2, with D maybe TRBD2 (6 bases). Trimming left V 0 bases short and J 4 bases short, with 15 bases between. Germline values: CDR1 LGHNA, CDR2 YSLEER. The CDR3 totals 17 residues. The CDR3 region has the DNA TGCGCCAGCAGCCAAGATGGAGGGGAGCGTCCCACCGGGGAGCTGTTTTTT. It specifies CASSQDGGERPTGELFF.

The chain uses TRBV20-1 and TRBJ1-6; D remains unclear. Trimming pared 6 bases from V and 7 bases from J, leaving 19 bases between. This CDR3 spans 15 amino acids. Per germline, CDR1 DFQATT and CDR2 SNEGSKA (reference sequence). CDR3 nucleotide sequence: TGCAGTGCCTCACCACCCCTGGGGATCAATTCACCCCTCCACTTT. Encoded protein: CSASPPLGINSPLHF.

V usage is TRBV13 and J usage is TRBJ1-1; 8 nucleotides agree with TRBD1. Germline assignment: CDR1 PRHDT and CDR2 FYEKMQ (reference sequence). The length of the CDR3 is 14 residues. Trimming at V came to 4 bases and at J to 3 bases, leaving 4 bases not matched to a gene. This chain's CDR3 is CASSSQGAYTEAFF. Written as DNA, the CDR3 is TGTGCCAGCAGCTCCCAGGGGGCGTACACTGAAGCTTTCTTT. Complete variable domain (other parts from reference TRBV13 and TRBJ1-1): AAGVIQSPRHLIKEKRETATLKCYPIPRHDTVYWYQQGPGQDPQFLISFYEKMQSDKGSIPDRFSAQQFSDYHSELNMSSLELGDSALYFCASSSQGAYTEAFFGQGTRLTVV.

This clonotype was observed many times. The chain links TRBV5-1 to TRBJ2-1; 10 bases are a match to TRBD2. The CDR3 sequence is 17 residues long. The V gene end was trimmed by 2 bases and the J gene end by 4 bases; junction bases not matched to a gene: 9. Germline V gene data show CDR1 as SGHRS and CDR2 as YFSETQ. The CDR3 DNA reads TGCGCCAGCAGCTTTATCGGTACTAGCGGGGTTTACAATGAGCAGTTCTTC. The encoded protein is CASSFIGTSGVYNEQFF.

At least ten counts were recorded for this clonotype. The gene calls are TRBV20-1 and TRBJ2-1; tentatively, D is TRBD2 (5 bases). Trimming took off 5 bases at V and 2 bases at J, with 10 bases between the two ends. The CDR3 contains 13 residues. Germline CDR1 and CDR2: DFQATT and SNEGSKA (reference sequence). The CDR3 protein is CSASRAPYNEQFF. The CDR3 DNA is TGCAGTGCTTCGAGGGCACCCTACAATGAGCAGTTCTTC.

A few counts support this clonotype. This chain joins TRBV20-1 and TRBJ2-1, with D hard to call. CDR1 is DFQATT, CDR2 SNEGSKA, per germline (reference sequence). The V gene lost 0 bases and the J gene lost 0 bases, with 12 bases spanning the gap. This CDR3 region has 16 residues. CDR3 sequence (DNA): TGCAGTGCTAGAGATCAGAGCGCAAGCTCCTACAATGAGCAGTTCTTC. Translation: CSARDQSASSYNEQFF.

This clonotype was observed many times. The V and J genes are TRBV12-3 or TRBV12-4 and TRBJ1-1, with TRBD1 matching 7 bases. V was clipped by 5 bases and J by 6 bases; unmatched bases: 9. The CDR3 covers 14 residues. This chain's CDR3 is CASSPRGAGAEAFF. The CDR3 coding sequence is TGTGCCAGCAGTCCCAGGGGGGCCGGGGCTGAAGCTTTCTTT.

The chain combines TRBV10-1 with TRBJ2-2; D is uncertain. The V gene's germline CDR1 is WNHNN and CDR2 SYGVQD (reference sequence). V dropped 0 bases and J dropped 4 bases, with 15 bases sitting between them. The CDR3 consists of 17 residues. The CDR3 DNA sequence: TGCGCCAGCAGTGAGTCGAGCAATGAACGAGGCACCGGGGAGCTGTTTTTT. Translation gives CASSESSNERGTGELFF.

This clonotype was detected only a few times. This chain links TRBV7-9 with TRBJ2-2; D is unresolved. V shed 11 bases and J shed 3 bases, with 16 bases lying between them. CDR1 SEHNR and CDR2 FQNEAQ come from the germline V gene (reference sequence). The CDR3 consists of 14 residues. This CDR3 is CALNRRTDTGELFF. CDR3 nucleotide sequence: TGTGCCCTGAACCGGAGAACGGACACCGGGGAGCTGTTTTTT.

J is TRBJ2-3 and V is TRBV6-2 or TRBV6-3; D may be TRBD1 or TRBD2 (5 bases each). The V and J ends lost 2 bases and 1 base respectively, with 7 bases between them. Germline lookup yields CDR1 MNHEY and CDR2 SVGEGT. The length of the CDR3 is 14 residues. CDR3 DNA: TGTGCCAGCAGTTACCTGGGGGGCACAGATACGCAGTATTTT. Its protein is CASSYLGGTDTQYF.

In this sample, this clonotype turned up many times. The chain joins TRBV7-9 to TRBJ2-1; no definite D call. The CDR3 is 15 residues long. Trimming stripped 3 bases from V and 2 bases from J, with 11 bases between. CDR1 is SEHNR and CDR2 is FQNEAQ in the germline V gene (reference sequence). CDR3 loop: CASSFQSPPYNEQFF. In nucleotides, the CDR3 is TGTGCCAGCAGCTTTCAGTCGCCTCCCTACAATGAGCAGTTCTTC.

The J gene is TRBJ2-7, the V gene TRBV6-5; maybe TRBD1 (5 bases). Germline V gives CDR1 MNHEY, CDR2 SVGAGI. This CDR3 region has 14 residues. The V and J ends lost 2 bases and 3 bases respectively, with 11 bases between them. CDR3 protein: CASSYGDRVYEQYF. The CDR3 nucleotides read TGTGCCAGCAGTTACGGTGACAGAGTCTACGAGCAGTACTTC.

This clonotype turned up a few times. The chain joins TRBV27 to TRBJ1-1; D is possibly TRBD1 (5 bases). Trimming took off 4 bases at V and 4 bases at J, with 10 bases between the two ends. There are 13 residues in the CDR3. The germline V gene has CDR1 MNHEY and CDR2 SMNVEV (reference sequence). CDR3 nucleotide sequence: TGTGCCAGCAGTTCTTGGGGGGGCACTGAAGCTTTCTTT. It codes for CASSSWGGTEAFF.

V is TRBV12-3 or TRBV12-4 and J is TRBJ1-5; unclear D gene. V shed 4 bases and J shed 2 bases, with 9 bases lying between them. The CDR3 extends over 14 amino acids. The CDR3 loop reads CASSSATGNQPQHF. Written as DNA, the CDR3 is TGTGCCAGCAGTTCGGCAACAGGCAATCAGCCCCAGCATTTT.

The J gene is TRBJ1-1, the V gene TRBV5-1; D might be TRBD1 (5 bases). Germline CDR1 and CDR2: SGHRS and YFSETQ. This CDR3 region has 18 residues. Deletions cut 1 base from V and 6 bases from J, with 25 bases between. The CDR3 nucleotides are TGCGCCAGCAGCTTGACCGCGGGACCGGGCCAGGGAAGGTCTGAAGCTTTCTTT. Translation gives CASSLTAGPGQGRSEAFF.

This clonotype was counted ten times or more. The rearrangement links TRBV29-1 to TRBJ1-3, with 11 bases that match TRBD1. CDR3 length equals 14 residues. The junction had 5 bases not matched to a gene; V was cut back by 8 bases and J by 2 bases. Germline lookup yields CDR1 SQVTM and CDR2 ANQGSEA. For the CDR3, the DNA is TGCAGCATTAAGGGACAGGGGGCTGGAAACACCATATATTTT. Amino acids: CSIKGQGAGNTIYF.

The chain carries TRBV29-1 and TRBJ2-1, with TRBD2 matching over 9 bases. The CDR3 is 17 amino acids. CDR1 is SQVTM, CDR2 ANQGSEA, per germline. V gave up 3 bases and J gave up 5 bases; unmatched junction bases: 14. The DNA for the CDR3 is TGCAGCGTTGACACCATTCCGGTAGCGGGGGCACACAATGAGCAGTTCTTC. Encoded protein: CSVDTIPVAGAHNEQFF.

The J gene is TRBJ2-7, the V gene TRBV7-2; 13 bases are a match to TRBD2. Losses at the gene ends were 5 bases for V and 5 bases for J; bases not matched to a gene: 6. The germline CDR1 and CDR2 sequences are SGHTA and FQGNSA. The CDR3 spans 15 residues. CDR3 region: CASSVTSGRAHEQYF. The CDR3 region has the DNA TGTGCCAGCAGCGTAACTAGCGGGAGGGCCCACGAGCAGTACTTC.

This clonotype has at least ten counts. The rearrangement uses TRBV29-1 and TRBJ2-3, with 13 bases aligning to TRBD2. CDR1 and CDR2 (germline): SQVTM, ANQGSEA. Trimming removed 6 bases from V and 8 bases from J; junction bases left unmatched: 5. There are 13 residues in the CDR3. This CDR3 reads CSVRLAGGFTQYF. Written as DNA, the CDR3 is TGCAGCGTAAGACTAGCGGGAGGTTTTACGCAGTATTTT.

This clonotype has a handful of counts. The V call is TRBV20-1, the J call TRBJ2-7; the D is unclear. Germline V gene sequence: CDR1 DFQATT, CDR2 SNEGSKA (reference sequence). Trimming shortened V by 3 bases and J by 2 bases, and 11 bases separated the two germline ends. This CDR3 has 13 amino acids. This chain's CDR3 is CSARYGTTYEQYF. As DNA, the CDR3 is TGCAGTGCTAGGTACGGAACAACCTACGAGCAGTACTTC.

This clonotype was recorded many times. The chain employs TRBV7-6 and TRBJ2-7, with 7 bases fitting TRBD1. The CDR3 extends over 16 amino acids. CDR1 is SGHVS, CDR2 FNYEAQ, per germline. V gave up 4 bases and J gave up 2 bases; unmatched junction bases: 11. For the CDR3, the DNA is TGTGCCAGCAGCTCGAGGGGTCGGGACAGCGCCTACGAGCAGTACTTC. This encodes CASSSRGRDSAYEQYF.

This rearrangement joins TRBV4-3 to TRBJ1-5, with no clear D. V lost 0 bases, J lost 8 bases, and 14 bases lay in between. The CDR3 is made up of 15 amino acids. CDR1 is LGHNA, CDR2 YSLEER, per germline. CDR3 sequence: CASSQDRRISEPQHF. The CDR3 DNA reads TGCGCCAGCAGCCAAGATAGGAGGATATCTGAGCCCCAGCATTTT.

J is TRBJ1-5 and V is TRBV6-2 or TRBV6-3; 9 bases fit TRBD1. With V trimmed by 6 bases and J by 3 bases, 3 bases remained unmatched. Germline V CDR1 and CDR2: MNHEY, SVGEGT. This CDR3 comprises 14 residues. The CDR3 nucleotides are TGTGCCAGCAGGAAACAGGGGGCCAATCAGCCCCAGCATTTT. This encodes CASRKQGANQPQHF.

This clonotype appeared many times. The rearrangement joins TRBV4-3 to TRBJ1-4, with 8 nucleotides matching TRBD1. Trimming cost V 0 bases and J 7 bases; bases outside gene matches: 7. In germline, CDR1 is LGHNA, CDR2 YSLEER. The CDR3 has 16 amino acids. The CDR3 coding sequence is TGCGCCAGCAGCCAAGATCCGGACAGGGTTTCTGAAAAACTGTTTTTT. Amino acids: CASSQDPDRVSEKLFF.